This is a list of T cell receptor beta chains from one sample in a study of T cell repertoires in cytomegalovirus infection. TCRdb analysed the reads with MiXCR anew, one entry per CDR3 protein. The sample holds about 310,000 distinct CDR3 sequences, approximately 8.9% seen once. Sample: PBMCs. The source of these receptors is a human donor in good health (CMV status not recorded). Some clones in this sample may be carry-over from other donors' samples. Each CDR3 is given with its conserved first and last residue. The D gene is left open where the match is weak. Clone sizes are shown as how often the clone was seen (once, few, many) or a class if it is expanded.

v_gene	abundance	j_gene	d_gene	CDR3nt	CDR3aa
TRBV28	many	TRBJ2-2	-	TGTGCCAGCAGCCCGGGGAACGGCGCCACCCGGGAGCTGTTTTTT	CASSPGNGATRELFF
TRBV2	many	TRBJ2-2	-	TGTGCCAGCATAGGGACCGTAATGAACACCGGGGAGCTGTTTTTT	CASIGTVMNTGELFF
TRBV20-1	few	TRBJ1-1	-	TGCAGTGCTAGTCTTCCAGGATTGAACACTGAAGCTTTCTTT	CSASLPGLNTEAFF
TRBV6-6	many	TRBJ2-7	-	TGTGCCAGCAGTTCATCGGGACCGGTATTTCGGTACTTC	CASSSSGPVFRYF
TRBV4-3	many	TRBJ2-5	-	TGCGCCAGCAGCCAAGTTCAGAGGCAAGAGACCCAGTACTTC	CASSQVQRQETQYF
TRBV5-4	many	TRBJ2-1	TRBD2	TGTGCCAGCAGCTTGGATCTAGCGGCTTACAATGAGCAGTTCTTC	CASSLDLAAYNEQFF
TRBV7-2	many	TRBJ1-2	-	TGTGCCAGCCTCCGATGGGGTGAGGGTAACTATGGCTACACCTTC	CASLRWGEGNYGYTF
TRBV4-1	many	TRBJ1-6	-	TGCGCCAGCAGCCAAGATCCCGGCAATTCACCCCTCCACTTT	CASSQDPGNSPLHF
TRBV7-2	many	TRBJ2-2	TRBD1	TGTGCCAGCAGCTTAAGGGCCAGGGACAGGTGGGACACCGGGGAGCTGTTTTTT	CASSLRARDRWDTGELFF
TRBV6-2/TRBV6-3	many	TRBJ1-4	-	TGTGCCAGCAGGCACCGTGGGGAAAAACTGTTTTTT	CASRHRGEKLFF
TRBV12-3/TRBV12-4	many	TRBJ2-1	-	TGTGCCAGCATGGGGTCCAATGAGCAGTTCTTC	CASMGSNEQFF